The clone carrying this T cell receptor beta chain was picked up many times. RNA transcripts provided the source from which TCR beta CDR3 regions were amplified. Carried out on the TCR CDR3, a first-round RT-PCR used the HTBI primer set. TCRdb processed the multiplex PCR reads anew with MiXCR; each CDR3 protein has one entry. The repertoire has 550,000 to 600,000 distinct CDR3 sequences, under 60% of them found once; the top ten carry 19%. Germline V gives CDR1 SEHNR, CDR2 FQNEAQ (reference sequence). The ends lost 5 bases at V and 3 bases at J; junction bases unmatched: 14. The CDR3 consists of 18 residues. The sample is drawn from a study of T cells in Graves' hyperthyroidism and ophthalmopathy.

The TCR originated in an adult woman with Graves' disease, either hyperthyroidism or ophthalmopathy (not recorded which). This chain connects TRBV7-9 to TRBJ2-7; 12 nucleotides line up with TRBD2. Sequences were obtained from peripheral blood or thyroid tissue (not recorded which). In DNA, the CDR3 is TGTGCCAGCAGCCCGAGGACTAGCGGGGAGAGAGGGGTCTACGAGCAGTACTTC. Translating gives CASSPRTSGERGVYEQYF.